This entry lists 13 T cell receptor beta chains sequenced from one sample in a study of T cells in tumors after PD-1 blockade. Assay: immunoSEQ multiplex PCR; the TCRdb copy retains only in-frame clones and omits some. The sample carries approximately 46,000 clones, 60% to 80% recorded once. The sample consisted of PBMCs, taken before anti-PD-1 treatment. The receptors shown here come from a human donor with basal cell carcinoma.

This chain links TRBV4-1 with TRBJ2-4; TRBD2 aligns across 14 bases. Germline values: CDR1 MGHRA, CDR2 YSYEKL. V lost 4 bases, J lost 6 bases, and 5 bases stayed unmatched. The CDR3 sequence is 16 residues long. CDR3 DNA: TGCGCCAGCAGCCCGAGACTAGCGGGGGGGCCAAACATTCAGTACTTC. As protein: CASSPRLAGGPNIQYF.

The V call is TRBV9, the J call TRBJ1-4; tentative D call: TRBD1 (6 bases). The germline V gene has CDR1 SGDLS and CDR2 YYNGEE. V was cut by 0 bases and J by 5 bases, with 17 bases left in between. The CDR3 covers 17 residues. CDR3 nucleotides: TGTGCCAGCAGCGTAGGCCCCAGGGGACAAAGAAATGAAAAACTGTTTTTT. Its translation is CASSVGPRGQRNEKLFF.

V gene TRBV2 combines with J gene TRBJ2-1, with TRBD1 identical over 9 bases. From germline, CDR1 is SNHLY and CDR2 FYNNEI. Trimming cost V 8 bases and J 9 bases; bases outside gene matches: 8. The CDR3 runs to 13 residues. This chain's CDR3 is CASGGQGTGEQFF. CDR3 coding DNA: TGTGCCAGCGGGGGACAGGGTACGGGTGAGCAGTTCTTC.

This rearrangement joins TRBV5-1 to TRBJ1-1; TRBD1 matches 7 bases. CDR1 and CDR2 from the germline V gene are SGHRS and YFSETQ. The length of the CDR3 is 14 residues. Unmatched junction bases numbered 5, after V lost 4 bases and J lost 2 bases. This CDR3 is CASSPRTGNTEAFF. In nucleotides, the CDR3 is TGCGCCAGCAGCCCCAGGACAGGAAACACTGAAGCTTTCTTT.

V and J are TRBV5-6 and TRBJ1-6; unclear D gene. Germline V CDR1 and CDR2: SGHDT, YYEEEE. The CDR3 runs 15 residues. Trimming pared 4 bases from V and 6 bases from J, leaving 14 bases between. CDR3 sequence reads: CASSPREISNSPLHF. The DNA of the CDR3 is TGTGCCAGCAGCCCCCGGGAGATATCTAATTCACCCCTCCACTTT. Filled out from reference TRBV5-6 and TRBJ1-6, the complete variable domain reads DAGVTQSPTHLIKTRGQQVTLRCSPKSGHDTVSWYQQALGQGPQFIFQYYEEEERQRGNFPDRFSGHQFPNYSSELNVNALLLGDSALYLCASSPREISNSPLHFGNGTRLTVT.

This clone has only one observation. CDR3: CASSLGVTGNTEAFF. In nucleotides, the CDR3 is TGTGCCAGCAGCTTAGGAGTGACAGGGAACACTGAAGCTTTCTTT. The V call is TRBV5-4, the J call TRBJ1-1; D may be TRBD1 (6 bases). The CDR3 totals 15 residues. Trimming shortened V by 2 bases and J by 1 base, and 12 bases separated the two germline ends. Germline values: CDR1 SGHNT, CDR2 YYREEE (reference sequence). The variable domain in full, with the rest retrieved from reference TRBV5-4 and TRBJ1-1, is ETGVTQSPTHLIKTRGQQVTLRCSSQSGHNTVSWYQQALGQGPQFIFQYYREEENGRGNFPPRFSGLQFPNYSSELNVNALELDDSALYLCASSLGVTGNTEAFFGQGTRLTVV.

The chain employs TRBV3-1 (or the pseudogene TRBV3-2) and TRBJ2-1; a possible D gene is TRBD1 (5 bases). Germline assignment: CDR1 LGHDT and CDR2 YNNKEL (reference sequence). The V end was cut by 0 bases, the J end by 11 bases, with 23 bases between. This CDR3 has 17 residues. CDR3 loop: CASSQEGLGVHLRKQFF. In nucleotides, the CDR3 is TGTGCCAGCAGCCAAGAGGGGCTTGGAGTCCACCTCAGGAAGCAGTTCTTC.

The rearrangement joins TRBV5-1 to TRBJ2-5; 10 nucleotides line up with TRBD2. This CDR3 region has 14 residues. V lost 4 bases and J lost 4; bases outside the gene matches: 4. Germline V CDR1 and CDR2: SGHRS, YFSETQ. CDR3 loop: CASSLAGVGETQYF. The CDR3 region has the DNA TGCGCCAGCAGCCTAGCGGGAGTCGGAGAGACCCAGTACTTC.

The chain links TRBV5-4 to TRBJ2-2; 7 bases match TRBD2. The ends lost 9 bases at V and 2 bases at J; junction bases unmatched: 10. Germline V CDR1 and CDR2: SGHNT, YYREEE (reference sequence). The CDR3 runs 15 residues. DNA for the CDR3: TGTGCCACCCTTAATGCGGGGGTCAACACCGGGGAGCTGTTTTTT. Translation gives CATLNAGVNTGELFF.

The J gene is TRBJ1-5, the V gene TRBV7-2, with D possibly TRBD1 on 5 matching bases. Germline V gives CDR1 SGHTA, CDR2 FQGNSA. Trimming cost V 1 base and J 6 bases, with 10 bases left between them. This CDR3 has 14 amino acids. The DNA of the CDR3 is TGTGCCAGCAGCTTAGTATACGGGACTCAGCCCCAGCATTTT. Translated, it gives CASSLVYGTQPQHF.

The chain combines TRBV18 with TRBJ2-5; the D gene is possibly TRBD1 (5 bases). V lost 3 bases and J lost 5, with 16 bases in between. Germline V gene data show CDR1 as KGHSH and CDR2 as LQKENI. The CDR3 length is 15 residues. CDR3: CASSPSGAKRETQYF. Here the CDR3 DNA reads TGTGCCAGCTCACCGAGTGGGGCAAAACGGGAGACCCAGTACTTC. The full variable domain, in which reference TRBV18 and TRBJ2-5 provide the parts outside the CDR3, is NAGVMQNPRHLVRRRGQEARLRCSPMKGHSHVYWYRQLPEEGLKFMVYLQKENIIDESGMPKERFSAEFPKEGPSILRIQQVVRGDSAAYFCASSPSGAKRETQYFGPGTRLLVL.

This chain connects TRBV5-6 to TRBJ2-7; TRBD1 matches 8 bases. V shed 6 bases, J shed 3 bases, and the junction held 8 bases outside the gene matches. CDR1 and CDR2 (germline): SGHDT, YYEEEE. The CDR3 runs 14 residues. The CDR3: CASTPRTGSYEQYF. The CDR3 bases are TGTGCCAGCACCCCTCGGACAGGGAGCTACGAGCAGTACTTC.

The chain uses TRBV11-2 and TRBJ2-3; D ambiguous. The length of the CDR3 is 14 residues. Germline assignment: CDR1 SGHAT and CDR2 FQNNGV. V dropped 5 bases and J dropped 4 bases, with 13 bases sitting between them. CDR3 amino acids: CASSLGVLPDTQYF. The CDR3 nucleotides read TGTGCCAGCAGCCTTGGAGTATTGCCAGATACGCAGTATTTT.